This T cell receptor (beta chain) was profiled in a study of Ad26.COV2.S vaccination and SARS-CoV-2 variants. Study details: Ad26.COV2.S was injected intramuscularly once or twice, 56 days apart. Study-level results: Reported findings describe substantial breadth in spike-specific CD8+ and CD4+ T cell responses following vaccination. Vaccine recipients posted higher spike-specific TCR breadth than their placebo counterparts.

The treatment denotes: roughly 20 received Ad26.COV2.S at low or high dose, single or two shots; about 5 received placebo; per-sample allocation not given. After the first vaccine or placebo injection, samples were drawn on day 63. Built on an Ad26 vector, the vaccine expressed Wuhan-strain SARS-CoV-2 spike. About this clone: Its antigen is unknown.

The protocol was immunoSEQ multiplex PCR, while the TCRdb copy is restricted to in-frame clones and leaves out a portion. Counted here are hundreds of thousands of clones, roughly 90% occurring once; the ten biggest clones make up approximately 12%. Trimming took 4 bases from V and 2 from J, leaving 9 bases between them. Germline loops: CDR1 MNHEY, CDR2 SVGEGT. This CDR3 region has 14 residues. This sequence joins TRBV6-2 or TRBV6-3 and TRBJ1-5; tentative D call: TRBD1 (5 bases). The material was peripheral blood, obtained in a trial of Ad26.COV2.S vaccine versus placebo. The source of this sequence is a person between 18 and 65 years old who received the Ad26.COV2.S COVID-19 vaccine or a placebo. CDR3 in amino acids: CASSWGGGNQPQHF. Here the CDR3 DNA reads TGTGCCAGCAGTTGGGGGGGTGGCAATCAGCCCCAGCATTTT.